Shown below are 27 T cell receptor beta chains from a single sample sequenced in a study of T cells in Graves' hyperthyroidism and ophthalmopathy. RNA transcripts yielded amplified TCR beta CDR3 regions. First-round RT-PCR of the TCR CDR3 relied on the HTBI primer set. TCRdb analysed the multiplex PCR reads with MiXCR anew, one entry per CDR3 protein. The sample records some 300,000 distinct CDR3 sequences, roughly a fifth being singletons. The sequenced sample was blood. All receptors derive from a man aged 45-65 years with Graves' ophthalmopathy.

The table lists this clonotype with a few counts. In DNA, the CDR3 is TGTGCCAGCAGTTTTAAAGCGGGGGTTGGGGCTTCACCCCTCCACTTT. Its translation is CASSFKAGVGASPLHF. This sequence joins TRBV28 and TRBJ1-6; possible D gene TRBD1, 5 bases. Germline V CDR1 and CDR2: MDHEN, SYDVKM. V was trimmed by 3 bases and J by 9 bases, leaving 18 bases between them. This CDR3 region has 16 residues.

With regard to this clonotype: A read error may account for a junction end that differs from germline. The J gene is TRBJ2-1, the V gene TRBV7-7; D gene uncertain. Germline-derived CDR1 and CDR2 are SSHAT and FNYEAQ (reference sequence). The CDR3 has 13 residues. This chain's CDR3 is CASSWTVFNEQFF. The CDR3 nucleotides are TGTGCTAGCAGCTGGACGGTGTTCAATGAGCAGTTCTTC.

The chain couples TRBV27 to TRBJ2-7, with TRBD2 matching over 10 bases. V shed 2 bases and J 4 bases; nucleotides not matched to a gene: 8. CDR3 length equals 16 residues. Germline V gene data show CDR1 as MNHEY and CDR2 as SMNVEV (reference sequence). CDR3 in amino acids: CASSLRSSGSRYEQYF. In DNA, the CDR3 is TGTGCCAGCAGTTTAAGGTCTAGCGGGAGTCGTTACGAGCAGTACTTC.

This clonotype was counted many times. This sequence joins TRBV3-1 and TRBJ2-3; D remains unclear. Per the germline V gene, CDR1 is LGHDT and CDR2 is YNNKEL (reference sequence). The length of the CDR3 is 15 residues. The V and J ends lost 0 bases and 4 bases respectively, with 11 bases between them. The DNA of the CDR3 is TGTGCCAGCAGCCAAGATCATACGACTTCAGATACGCAGTATTTT. The encoded protein is CASSQDHTTSDTQYF.

This clonotype came up many times. The chain links TRBV6-5 to TRBJ2-2; D gene uncertain. The CDR3 is 16 amino acids. V was shortened by 0 bases and J by 5 bases, with 13 bases between the two germline ends. Germline V gene lookup returns CDR1 MNHEY and CDR2 SVGAGI. The CDR3 bases are TGTGCCAGCAGTTACTCGATTTGGGAAGGAACCGGGGAGCTGTTTTTT. Its translation is CASSYSIWEGTGELFF.

The V call is TRBV12-3 or TRBV12-4, the J call TRBJ1-2, with D possibly TRBD1 on 6 matching bases. The V gene lost 2 bases and the J gene lost 12 bases, with 13 bases spanning the gap. The length of the CDR3 is 12 residues. Written as DNA, the CDR3 is TGTGCCAGCAGTTTATATGGGGGGCGGAACACCTTC. Its protein is CASSLYGGRNTF.

This clonotype was recorded at least ten times. This sequence joins TRBV30 and TRBJ2-1; no clear D gene. The germline V gene encodes CDR1 GTSNPN and CDR2 SVGIG (reference sequence). This CDR3 spans 11 amino acids. Between the trimmed V and J ends, which lost 5 bases and 9 bases, there was a span of 11 bases. CDR3 DNA: TGTGCCTGGGCGTCCGGACCTGAGCAGTTCTTC. Translation gives CAWASGPEQFF. The full variable domain, in which reference TRBV30 and TRBJ2-1 provide the parts outside the CDR3, is SQTIHQWPATLVQPVGSPLSLECTVEGTSNPNLYWYRQAAGRGLQLLFYSVGIGQISSEVPQNLSASRPQDRQFILSSKKLLLSDSGFYLCAWASGPEQFFGPGTRLTVL.

This clonotype was seen at least ten times. The chain employs TRBV14 and TRBJ2-1; D gene uncertain. The CDR3 covers 13 residues. The V gene lost 2 bases and the J gene lost 4 bases, with 6 bases spanning the gap. Germline CDR1 and CDR2: SGHDN and FVKESK. CDR3 DNA: TGTGCCAGCAGCCAAATTGGATACAATGAGCAGTTCTTC. Translating it yields CASSQIGYNEQFF.

The chain links TRBV24-1 to TRBJ2-5; 10 nucleotides line up with TRBD2. Unmatched junction bases numbered 8, after V lost 0 bases and J lost 5 bases. Germline CDR1 and CDR2: KGHDR and SFDVKD. The CDR3 is 17 amino acids. The CDR3 DNA reads TGTGCCACCAGTGATTTGAGTGCTAGCGGGAGTAGTGAGACCCAGTACTTC. Translating it yields CATSDLSASGSSETQYF.

This clonotype occurred a few times. The J gene is TRBJ2-5, the V gene TRBV9; D might be TRBD1 (6 bases). Trimming took 3 bases from V and 5 from J, leaving 17 bases between them. The germline CDR1 and CDR2 sequences are SGDLS and YYNGEE. This CDR3 is built from 15 residues. CDR3 DNA: TGTGCCAGCAGCGACCGGGACAACCTACCCGAGACCCAGTACTTC. Its translation: CASSDRDNLPETQYF.

This chain uses TRBV20-1 with TRBJ2-7; D perhaps matches TRBD1 (6 bases). The germline CDR1 and CDR2 sequences are DFQATT and SNEGSKA (reference sequence). There are 13 residues in the CDR3. V lost 6 bases, J lost 3 bases, and 15 bases lay in between. The chain's CDR3 is CSAQRGRGYEQYF. CDR3 bases: TGCAGTGCCCAGAGAGGCAGGGGCTACGAGCAGTACTTC.

The chain joins TRBV13 to TRBJ2-3; 7 bases fit TRBD1. The CDR3 loop spans 16 amino acids. V shed 5 bases and J 2 bases; nucleotides not matched to a gene: 10. The germline gives CDR1 PRHDT, CDR2 FYEKMQ (reference sequence). This CDR3 is CASSPQGERVTDTQYF. CDR3 DNA: TGTGCCAGCAGCCCCCAGGGGGAGAGAGTCACAGATACGCAGTATTTT.

There are many counts of this clonotype. V and J are TRBV20-1 and TRBJ2-7; TRBD2 matches 11 bases. Germline-derived CDR1 and CDR2 are DFQATT and SNEGSKA (reference sequence). The CDR3 runs 16 residues. After removal of 3 bases from V and 0 bases from J, the junction contained 7 bases not matched to a gene. CDR3 sequence (DNA): TGCAGTGCTAGCGGGGCTAGCGGGAGGAGCTCCTACGAGCAGTACTTC. Translation gives CSASGASGRSSYEQYF.

A few counts support this clonotype. The CDR3 nucleotides are TGTGCCAGTAGCGGCGCCCGGACAGCTTTCACAGATACGCAGTATTTT. Amino acid sequence: CASSGARTAFTDTQYF. The chain employs TRBV19 and TRBJ2-3; D perhaps matches TRBD1 (6 bases). V lost 6 bases, J lost 2 bases, and 18 bases lay in between. Germline CDR1 reads LNHDA; CDR2 reads SQIVND (reference sequence). This CDR3 contains 16 residues.

This clonotype appeared a few times. This chain uses TRBV30 with TRBJ1-4; D perhaps matches TRBD1 (5 bases). Germline values: CDR1 GTSNPN, CDR2 SVGIG (reference sequence). The CDR3 is 14 amino acids. Trimming removed 2 bases from V and 7 bases from J, with 14 bases in between. CDR3 bases: TGTGCCTGGAGTAGTTGGCAGGGCGGTGAAAAACTGTTTTTT. Protein product: CAWSSWQGGEKLFF.

This chain joins TRBV6-1 and TRBJ2-1, with TRBD2 identical over 13 bases. The CDR3 runs 14 residues. Losses at the gene ends were 5 bases for V and 9 bases for J; bases not matched to a gene: 4. Germline V lookup: CDR1 MNHNS, CDR2 SASEGT. The CDR3 here is CASSSGLAGVEQFF. CDR3 bases: TGTGCCAGCAGTTCCGGACTAGCGGGAGTTGAGCAGTTCTTC.

This sequence joins TRBV6-5 and TRBJ2-3; 9 nucleotides agree with TRBD2. The germline V gene encodes CDR1 MNHEY and CDR2 SVGAGI. There are 16 residues in the CDR3. The V and J ends lost 4 bases and 5 bases, in that order; junction bases with no gene match: 10. CDR3 coding DNA: TGTGCCAGCAGTTCGGGGGGGCTAGCGGGAAAAGATACGCAGTATTTT. It specifies CASSSGGLAGKDTQYF.

This sequence joins TRBV19 and TRBJ2-3; 15 bases are a match to TRBD2. V dropped 1 base and J dropped 4; count of bases not matched to a gene: 3. This CDR3 spans 17 amino acids. Germline CDR1 reads LNHDA; CDR2 reads SQIVND (reference sequence). The chain's CDR3 is CASSIGGTSGRSDTQYF. The CDR3 nucleotides read TGTGCCAGTAGTATAGGAGGGACTAGCGGGAGGTCAGATACGCAGTATTTT.

The sample holds many counts of this clonotype. The J gene is TRBJ2-1, the V gene TRBV5-1; 14 bases line up with TRBD2. The CDR3 spans 17 residues. From germline, CDR1 is SGHRS and CDR2 YFSETQ. After removal of 2 bases from V and 4 bases from J, the junction contained 5 bases not matched to a gene. The chain's CDR3 is CASSFGTSGSLYNEQFF. CDR3 nucleotides: TGCGCCAGCAGCTTCGGGACTAGCGGGAGTCTTTACAATGAGCAGTTCTTC.

The V gene is TRBV24-1, the J gene TRBJ2-1; no reliable D call. With 9 bases removed from V and 5 bases from J, the gap between germline ends came to 7 bases. The CDR3 length is 11 residues. CDR1 and CDR2 from the germline V gene are KGHDR and SFDVKD. DNA of the CDR3: TGTGCCACCCGGTCCCACAATGAGCAGTTCTTC. Translation: CATRSHNEQFF.

Many counts were recorded for this clonotype. The V and J genes are TRBV20-1 and TRBJ2-5, with D maybe TRBD2 (6 bases). Germline V CDR1 and CDR2: DFQATT, SNEGSKA (reference sequence). The length of the CDR3 is 14 residues. The ends were cut back, 0 bases at V and 1 base at J, with 9 bases in the middle. This CDR3 is CSARDGRPQETQYF. The DNA of the CDR3 is TGCAGTGCTAGAGATGGGAGGCCCCAAGAGACCCAGTACTTC.

This clonotype came up many times. As DNA, the CDR3 is TGTGCCAGCAGTACACTGACTAGCGGGAGTCTTAATGAGCAGTTCTTC. It specifies CASSTLTSGSLNEQFF. The rearrangement links TRBV27 to TRBJ2-1; the match to TRBD2 covers 12 bases. The ends lost 5 bases at V and 7 bases at J; junction bases unmatched: 9. The germline CDR1 and CDR2 sequences are MNHEY and SMNVEV (reference sequence). The CDR3 runs to 16 residues.

This clonotype was picked up a small number of times. The rearrangement uses TRBV29-1 and TRBJ1-4; no definite D call. This CDR3 is built from 13 residues. Trimming took off 3 bases at V and 7 bases at J, with 12 bases between the two ends. Germline V gene sequence: CDR1 SQVTM, CDR2 ANQGSEA. CDR3 in amino acids: CSVEIVGTEKLFF. The DNA of the CDR3 is TGCAGCGTTGAGATAGTGGGTACTGAAAAACTGTTTTTT.

This clonotype was picked up a small number of times. The V gene is TRBV5-8, the J gene TRBJ2-6; D is unresolved. Deletions cut 1 base from V and 4 bases from J, with 12 bases between. Germline values: CDR1 SGHTS, CDR2 YDEGEE. This CDR3 has 16 amino acids. The CDR3, as DNA: TGTGCCAGCAGCTTGAACCTCGTCAGCGGGGCCAACGTCCTGACTTTC. Translation gives CASSLNLVSGANVLTF. The complete variable domain, with remaining parts taken from reference TRBV5-8 and TRBJ2-6, reads EAGVTQSPTHLIKTRGQQATLRCSPISGHTSVYWYQQALGLGLQFLLWYDEGEERNRGNFPPRFSGRQFPNYSSELNVNALELEDSALYLCASSLNLVSGANVLTFGAGSRLTVL.

With respect to this clonotype: A read error may be the cause here, since a much bigger clone is one base away. The V call is TRBV11-1, the J call TRBJ2-5, with 8 bases aligning to TRBD1. Germline V gene data show CDR1 as SGHAT and CDR2 as FQDESV (reference sequence). Trimming took 5 bases from V and 7 from J; bases not matched to a gene: 12. The CDR3 totals 15 residues. Here the CDR3 reads CASSLAGTGWGTQYF. CDR3 DNA: TGTGCCAGCAGCCTCGCCGGGACAGGCTGGGGGACCCAGTACTTC.

This clonotype was recorded a few times. The chain uses TRBV7-3 and TRBJ2-5, with TRBD2 matching 13 bases. From germline, CDR1 is SGHTA and CDR2 FQGTGA. The CDR3 runs to 15 residues. Losses at the gene ends were 5 bases for V and 3 bases for J; bases not matched to a gene: 3. The CDR3 nucleotides are TGTGCCAGCAGCCCCGGGACTAGCGGGGAAGAGACCCAGTACTTC. Translation gives CASSPGTSGEETQYF.

This clonotype was seen repeatedly, ten times or more. J is TRBJ2-5 and V is TRBV7-2; D is perhaps TRBD2 (6 bases). This CDR3 has 16 residues. The V end lost 0 bases, the J end lost 9 bases, and 20 bases lay between the germline ends. CDR1 is SGHTA, CDR2 FQGNSA, per germline. This chain's CDR3 is CASSLAGGGILGAQYF. The CDR3 nucleotides are TGTGCCAGCAGCTTAGCGGGAGGCGGGATATTGGGCGCCCAGTACTTC.